The next 19 T cell receptor beta chains were all read from a single sample in a study of T cell changes during pregnancy in multiple sclerosis. Here immunoSEQ multiplex PCR was the method, and the copy in TCRdb shows in-frame clones only, minus some. The sample consists of 70,000 to 80,000 clones, 80% to 95% of them appearing once. This material consisted of peripheral blood, taken after pregnancy. These receptor sequences come from a female donor in good health, enrolled as a control in a pregnancy study.

The chain joins TRBV28 to TRBJ1-3, with D unresolved. Trimming shortened V by 2 bases and J by 4 bases, and 9 bases separated the two germline ends. This CDR3 comprises 14 residues. The germline V gene has CDR1 MDHEN and CDR2 SYDVKM. The CDR3 loop is CASSLARRGNTIYF. CDR3 in DNA: TGTGCCAGCAGTTTAGCACGGCGGGGAAACACCATATATTTT.

To note about this clone: One junction end disagrees with the germline gene, perhaps due to a read error. J is TRBJ2-5 and V is TRBV4-2, with D possibly matching TRBD2 (7 bases). This CDR3 comprises 15 residues. Per the germline V gene, CDR1 is LGHNA and CDR2 is YNFKEQ. CDR3 nucleotide sequence: TGTGCCAGCAGACAAGGAGGGGGGGGGCAAGAGACCCAGTACTTC. It codes for CASRQGGGGQETQYF.

This clone was counted a single time. The chain employs TRBV6-1 and TRBJ2-3; TRBD2 matches 9 bases. V shed 2 bases, J shed 3 bases, and the junction held 3 bases outside the gene matches. Germline V gene data show CDR1 as MNHNS and CDR2 as SASEGT. CDR3 size: 15 residues. CDR3 nucleotides: TGTGCCAGCAGTGAAAGACTAGCGGAGACAGATACGCAGTATTTT. This translates into CASSERLAETDTQYF.

This CDR3 is CASSNSGGQDTQYF. The CDR3 DNA reads TGTGCCAGCAGCAATAGCGGGGGCCAGGATACGCAGTATTTT. The chain has TRBV21-1 and TRBJ2-3; the table gives TRBD2 as D, unverified against the DNA. TRBV21-1 is given as a pseudogene. CDR3 length equals 14 residues.

V usage is TRBV29-1 and J usage is TRBJ2-5; weak D call: TRBD1 (5 bases). Germline V gene data show CDR1 as SQVTM and CDR2 as ANQGSEA. Trimming stripped 3 bases from V and 0 bases from J, with 5 bases between. The CDR3 has 12 residues. CDR3: CSVDRDQETQYF. The CDR3 DNA reads TGCAGCGTTGACAGGGACCAAGAGACCCAGTACTTC.

V is TRBV15 and J is TRBJ2-5; D not certain. The J call is uncertain, as TRBJ2-7 better fits the DNA end. The CDR3 sequence is 14 residues long. CDR1 is LNHNV, CDR2 YYDKDF, per germline (reference sequence). CDR3 sequence reads: CATSRDIEVHEQYF. The CDR3 DNA is TGTGCCACCAGCAGAGATATCGAGGTTCACGAGCAGTACTTC.

To note about this clone: Within the sample, other DNA sequences also encode this same CDR3. V usage is TRBV14 and J usage is TRBJ2-7; a weak D match, TRBD1 (5 bases). V dropped 2 bases and J dropped 6 bases, with 11 bases sitting between them. Looked up from germline, CDR1 is SGHDN and CDR2 is FVKESK. This CDR3 is 13 amino acids long. This CDR3 is CASSQSVGVEQYF. CDR3 nucleotide sequence: TGTGCCAGCAGCCAAAGTGTAGGGGTCGAGCAGTACTTC.

V gene TRBV6-5 combines with J gene TRBJ2-7; 10 bases align to TRBD1. The J segment lost 3 bases and the V segment lost 7 bases, leaving 6 bases of the junction unmatched. Germline V gives CDR1 MNHEY, CDR2 SVGAGI. This CDR3 is 14 amino acids long. CDR3 DNA: TGTGCCAGCACTAGCTGGGACAGGGGCTACGAGCAGTACTTC. It translates to CASTSWDRGYEQYF.

The genes are TRBV18 and TRBJ2-5; 10 bases agree with TRBD1. The J call may be wrong; the DNA end is better matched by TRBJ2-7. Germline V gene sequence: CDR1 KGHSH, CDR2 LQKENI. The CDR3 loop spans 14 amino acids. CDR3 protein: CASSPLGQGGEQYF. Here the CDR3 DNA reads TGTGCCAGCTCACCCCTAGGACAGGGGGGCGAGCAGTACTTC.

This sequence joins TRBV6-5 and TRBJ2-7; D perhaps matches TRBD1 (6 bases). V was trimmed by 2 bases and J by 5 bases, leaving 13 bases between them. Germline V gives CDR1 MNHEY, CDR2 SVGAGI. This CDR3 is built from 14 residues. CDR3 coding DNA: TGTGCCAGCAGTTACGGTGGGGGCCTTGACGAGCAGTACTTC. It encodes CASSYGGGLDEQYF.

The gene calls are TRBV4-2 and TRBJ2-6; 7 bases match TRBD2. J lost 4 bases, V lost 7 bases, and 19 bases had no gene match. In germline, CDR1 is LGHNA, CDR2 YNFKEQ. This CDR3 has 19 amino acids. CDR3 sequence (DNA): TGTGCCAGCAACCTCCCTGGGGCGGGAGAGGTGAGAGGGGCCAACGTCCTGACTTTC. It encodes CASNLPGAGEVRGANVLTF.

The chain employs TRBV19 and TRBJ2-7; perhaps TRBD1 as D (6 bases). Germline CDR1 and CDR2: LNHDA and SQIVND (reference sequence). This CDR3 is built from 14 residues. V was cut by 5 bases and J by 2 bases, with 13 bases left in between. In DNA form, the CDR3 reads TGTGCCAGTAGTTTCGGGACATCGGCCTACGAGCAGTACTTC. It yields the protein CASSFGTSAYEQYF.

The count of this clone is one. The chain uses TRBV28 and TRBJ2-7; tentatively, D is TRBD1 (6 bases). CDR3 length: 14 amino acids. Per the germline V gene, CDR1 is MDHEN and CDR2 is SYDVKM. V lost 1 base to trimming and J lost 2 bases, with 9 bases between them. The CDR3 reads CASSLLAGAYEQYF. The CDR3 DNA sequence: TGTGCCAGCAGTTTATTGGCAGGGGCCTACGAGCAGTACTTC.

The chain carries TRBV27 and TRBJ2-5; 7 bases line up with TRBD2. This CDR3 is 14 amino acids long. Germline V gene lookup returns CDR1 MNHEY and CDR2 SMNVEV (reference sequence). V was clipped by 4 bases and J by 4 bases; unmatched bases: 6. In DNA, the CDR3 is TGTGCCAGCAGTTGGGTCGGGGGGAGAGAGACCCAGTACTTC. Its translation: CASSWVGGRETQYF.

V and J are TRBV15 and TRBJ2-7; TRBD1 aligns across 8 bases. Per germline, CDR1 LNHNV and CDR2 YYDKDF (reference sequence). There are 13 residues in the CDR3. Germline trimming cut 6 bases from V and 7 bases from J; bases unmatched to any gene: 8. CDR3 sequence: CATRMDREEEQYF. The CDR3 DNA sequence: TGTGCCACCAGGATGGACAGGGAGGAAGAGCAGTACTTC. The full variable domain, in which reference TRBV15 and TRBJ2-7 provide the parts outside the CDR3, is DAMVIQNPRYQVTQFGKPVTLSCSQTLNHNVMYWYQQKSSQAPKLLFHYYDKDFNNEADTPDNFQSRRPNTSFCFLDIRSPGLGDTAMYLCATRMDREEEQYFGPGTRLTVT.

The chain couples TRBV19 to TRBJ1-1, with 9 bases aligning to TRBD1. This CDR3 has 14 amino acids. Trimming at V came to 1 base and at J to 4 bases, leaving 1 base not matched to a gene. Germline CDR1 and CDR2: LNHDA and SQIVND (reference sequence). CDR3 DNA: TGTGCCAGTAGTATAGGACAGGGGGGCACTGAAGCTTTCTTT. Its translation: CASSIGQGGTEAFF.

This clone was observed once. V usage is TRBV5-1 and J usage is TRBJ2-6; D perhaps matches TRBD1 (6 bases). Germline CDR1 is SGHRS and CDR2 is YFSETQ. This CDR3 has 17 residues. The V and J ends lost 0 bases and 0 bases respectively, with 10 bases between them. The CDR3 spells CASSLAPGASGANVLTF. Here the CDR3 DNA reads TGCGCCAGCAGCTTGGCCCCAGGGGCCTCTGGGGCCAACGTCCTGACTTTC.

V usage is TRBV9 and J usage is TRBJ1-1; 9 bases are shared with TRBD1. Germline V lookup: CDR1 SGDLS, CDR2 YYNGEE. Unmatched junction bases numbered 1, after V lost 4 bases and J lost 6 bases. The CDR3 is 12 amino acids. As DNA, the CDR3 is TGTGCCAGCAGCAGGGACAGGGCTGAAGCTTTCTTT. Its protein is CASSRDRAEAFF. Together with reference TRBV9 and TRBJ1-1, the CDR3 gives the full variable domain: DSGVTQTPKHLITATGQRVTLRCSPRSGDLSVYWYQQSLDQGLQFLIQYYNGEERAKGNILERFSAQQFPDLHSELNLSSLELGDSALYFCASSRDRAEAFFGQGTRLTVV.

V usage is TRBV10-2 and J usage is TRBJ2-7; 10 bases match TRBD1. The CDR3 has 15 amino acids. J gave up 4 bases and V 4 bases, and 7 bases lay outside the gene matches. Germline lookup yields CDR1 WSHSY and CDR2 SAAADI. Here the CDR3 reads CASSARDRGRYEQYF. CDR3 sequence (DNA): TGCGCCAGCAGTGCCCGGGACAGGGGTAGGTACGAGCAGTACTTC.